Each of the 16 T cell receptor beta chains below was sequenced from the same sample in a study of T cell repertoires in cytomegalovirus infection. TCRdb re-analysed the reads in MiXCR, keeping a single row per CDR3 protein. Among approximately 250,000 distinct CDR3 sequences listed, approximately 7% were seen once. Sequencing was done on a sample of PBMCs. The receptors shown here come from a human donor in good health (CMV status not recorded). Some clones in this sample may be carry-over from other donors' samples.

There are many counts of this clonotype. The V call is TRBV28, the J call TRBJ1-5, with a tentative D call TRBD1 (6 bases). CDR3 length: 15 amino acids. Germline V lookup: CDR1 MDHEN, CDR2 SYDVKM. V shed 4 bases and J shed 2 bases, with 12 bases lying between them. The CDR3 region is CASSSTGGGNQPQHF. CDR3 sequence (DNA): TGTGCCAGCAGTTCGACAGGAGGAGGCAATCAGCCCCAGCATTTT.

This clonotype has at least ten counts. The chain carries TRBV15 and TRBJ1-5, with 11 bases that match TRBD1. Germline-derived CDR1 and CDR2 are LNHNV and YYDKDF (reference sequence). Trimming at V came to 9 bases and at J to 4 bases, leaving 2 bases not matched to a gene. There are 13 residues in the CDR3. CDR3 sequence reads: CATGTGGNQPQHF. The CDR3 nucleotides are TGTGCCACTGGGACAGGGGGAAATCAGCCCCAGCATTTT.

The sample holds many counts of this clonotype. This chain joins TRBV5-8 and TRBJ1-1; a possible D gene is TRBD1 (5 bases). V lost 2 bases and J 4 bases, leaving 12 bases between the germline ends. There are 14 residues in the CDR3. Germline lookup yields CDR1 SGHTS and CDR2 YDEGEE. The CDR3 coding sequence is TGTGCCAGCAGCTTAAGGGGTTTTGGCACTGAAGCTTTCTTT. Protein: CASSLRGFGTEAFF.

This clonotype was seen a few times. The V gene is TRBV7-9, the J gene TRBJ2-1, with TRBD2 matching over 9 bases. The CDR3 has 15 residues. Germline V CDR1 and CDR2: SEHNR, FQNEAQ (reference sequence). Germline trimming cut 3 bases from V and 8 bases from J; bases unmatched to any gene: 8. The CDR3 loop is CASSFGLALTDEQFF. In DNA, the CDR3 is TGTGCCAGCAGCTTCGGACTAGCGCTGACTGATGAGCAGTTCTTC.

This clonotype was observed a handful of times. The chain employs TRBV10-1 and TRBJ2-7; 11 nucleotides agree with TRBD2. CDR3 length equals 15 residues. Trimming at V came to 6 bases and at J to 2 bases, leaving 6 bases not matched to a gene. The germline gives CDR1 WNHNN, CDR2 SYGVQD (reference sequence). The CDR3, as DNA: TGCGCCAGCAGCAAGGGACTAGCGGACACCTACGAGCAGTACTTC. This sequence encodes CASSKGLADTYEQYF.

This clonotype has a count of ten or more. The V call is TRBV7-3, the J call TRBJ1-4; a weak D match, TRBD1 (5 bases). The CDR3 has 16 residues. V was trimmed by 5 bases and J by 2 bases, leaving 15 bases between them. The germline gives CDR1 SGHTA, CDR2 FQGTGA. CDR3 coding DNA: TGTGCCAGCAGCCCCGGGACCCTGGGTACTAATGAAAAACTGTTTTTT. Residues: CASSPGTLGTNEKLFF.

This clonotype was detected many times. V gene TRBV7-3 combines with J gene TRBJ2-3; TRBD1 is a possible D gene (6 bases). The CDR3 length is 15 residues. CDR1 is SGHTA and CDR2 is FQGTGA in the germline V gene. V gave up 2 bases and J gave up 10 bases, with 19 bases separating them. This CDR3 reads CASSLGDRGSGSQYF. The CDR3 coding sequence is TGTGCCAGCAGCTTAGGTGATAGGGGGAGCGGATCGCAGTATTTT.

This clonotype was seen many times. V is TRBV2 and J is TRBJ2-2; D might be TRBD1 (5 bases). The CDR3 extends over 13 amino acids. V lost 9 bases and J lost 7, with 15 bases in between. Germline V lookup: CDR1 SNHLY, CDR2 FYNNEI. The CDR3 loop reads CASGQGAIGELFF. The CDR3 region has the DNA TGTGCCAGTGGGCAGGGCGCCATCGGGGAGCTGTTTTTT.

As for this clonotype: Lacking the conserved final phenylalanine or tryptophan, this CDR3 likely reflects a read error. No DNA is shown, since the ends of the CDR3 on it are uncertain; the CDR3 is the one TCRdb lists. The rearrangement joins TRBV14 to TRBJ2-3. The CDR3 length is 13 residues, termini included. Germline V CDR1 and CDR2: SGHDN, FVKESK. CDR3 sequence: CASSQDLGILIDI.

This clonotype was observed many times. The J gene is TRBJ2-2, the V gene TRBV29-1, with D possibly matching TRBD2 (5 bases). Trimming shortened V by 4 bases and J by 6 bases, and 15 bases separated the two germline ends. The CDR3 covers 14 residues. In germline, CDR1 is SQVTM, CDR2 ANQGSEA. CDR3 sequence reads: CSVARSGIPGELFF. CDR3 DNA sequence: TGCAGCGTTGCCCGCTCGGGGATCCCCGGGGAGCTGTTTTTT.

This clonotype was detected ten times or more. V and J are TRBV2 and TRBJ2-6, with D possibly being TRBD2 (6 bases). Germline CDR1 and CDR2: SNHLY and FYNNEI. V lost 5 bases and J 4 bases, leaving 9 bases between the germline ends. The CDR3 covers 14 residues. The CDR3 loop is CASSRGIGANVLTF. For the CDR3, the DNA is TGTGCCAGCAGTCGGGGGATCGGGGCCAACGTCCTGACTTTC.

This clonotype occurred a few times. The chain has TRBV30 and TRBJ2-1; a weak D match, TRBD2 (5 bases). This CDR3 comprises 15 residues. V lost 0 bases, J lost 0 bases, and 9 bases lay in between. Germline values: CDR1 GTSNPN, CDR2 SVGIG (reference sequence). In DNA, the CDR3 is TGTGCCTGGAGTGTACTGGGGAGCTCCTACAATGAGCAGTTCTTC. This sequence encodes CAWSVLGSSYNEQFF.

This clonotype was detected ten times or more. J is TRBJ2-6 and V is TRBV6-6; a weak D match, TRBD1 (5 bases). Germline V CDR1 and CDR2: MNHNY, SVGAGI (reference sequence). Trimming pared 0 bases from V and 0 bases from J, leaving 15 bases between. The length of the CDR3 is 19 residues. This CDR3 reads CASSYSRQGSISGANVLTF. The CDR3 nucleotides read TGTGCCAGCAGTTACTCGAGGCAGGGTTCAATCTCTGGGGCCAACGTCCTGACTTTC.

This clonotype was counted ten times or more. The chain couples TRBV15 to TRBJ1-2; D ambiguous. V was trimmed by 1 base and J by 3 bases, leaving 6 bases between them. The CDR3 consists of 13 residues. CDR1 is LNHNV and CDR2 is YYDKDF in the germline V gene (reference sequence). The CDR3 spells CATSRGWDYGYTF. CDR3 bases: TGTGCCACCAGCAGAGGGTGGGACTATGGCTACACCTTC.

This clonotype was seen at least ten times. DNA of the CDR3: TGCGCCAGCAGCCAAGACGGTAGTGGTTGGTACACTGAAGCTTTCTTT. This codes for CASSQDGSGWYTEAFF. J is TRBJ1-1 and V is TRBV4-1, with unresolved D. V was clipped by 0 bases and J by 3 bases, with 14 bases between them. Germline V gene data show CDR1 as MGHRA and CDR2 as YSYEKL. The CDR3 has 16 amino acids.

In this sample, this clonotype turned up many times. The V gene is TRBV27, the J gene TRBJ1-6; D not resolved. This CDR3 has 15 amino acids. V was clipped by 8 bases and J by 8 bases, with 19 bases between them. The germline V gene has CDR1 MNHEY and CDR2 SMNVEV (reference sequence). CDR3 in amino acids: CASRSYSPRHSPLHF. DNA for the CDR3: TGTGCCAGCCGATCCTATTCCCCTCGTCATTCACCCCTCCACTTT.